The 10 T cell receptor beta chains presented below share a single source sample, sequenced in a study of T cells in Graves' hyperthyroidism and ophthalmopathy. Researchers amplified the TCR beta CDR3 regions from RNA transcripts. The HTBI primer set served for first-round RT-PCR of the TCR CDR3. TCRdb reanalysed the multiplex PCR reads using MiXCR and keeps one entry per CDR3 protein. Here the sample spans 350,000 or so distinct CDR3 sequences, approximately 18% being singletons. The source material was blood. Receptors were obtained from a woman in her thirties or forties with Graves' ophthalmopathy.

J is TRBJ2-7 and V is TRBV2; D is perhaps TRBD1 or TRBD2 (5 bases each). The CDR3 extends over 15 amino acids. V was pared by 2 bases and J by 2 bases, with 13 bases between. In germline, CDR1 is SNHLY, CDR2 FYNNEI. CDR3 loop: CASSEPGDLTYEQYF. Written as DNA, the CDR3 is TGTGCCAGCAGTGAACCCGGGGACCTAACCTACGAGCAGTACTTC.

The rearrangement joins TRBV29-1 to TRBJ1-2; D is undetermined. Trimming took 3 bases from V and 6 from J, leaving 8 bases between them. Germline CDR1 and CDR2: SQVTM and ANQGSEA. This CDR3 has 11 residues. This CDR3 reads CSVDAGDGYTF. CDR3 bases: TGCAGCGTTGATGCTGGGGATGGCTACACCTTC.

A single count supports this clonotype. J is TRBJ2-3 and V is TRBV19; 11 positions agree with TRBD2. Trimming took 8 bases from V and 5 from J; bases not matched to a gene: 9. Germline lookup yields CDR1 LNHDA and CDR2 SQIVND (reference sequence). The CDR3 is 15 amino acids. CDR3: CASHSGRAEQDTQYF. The CDR3 coding sequence is TGTGCCAGTCATAGCGGGAGGGCCGAACAAGATACGCAGTATTTT.

This clonotype was counted at least ten times. The chain carries TRBV15 and TRBJ1-5; D unclear. V was pared by 2 bases and J by 2 bases, with 7 bases between. The CDR3 extends over 14 amino acids. From germline, CDR1 is LNHNV and CDR2 YYDKDF (reference sequence). The CDR3 coding sequence is TGTGCCACCAGCAGAATATATGGCAATCAGCCCCAGCATTTT. Its translation is CATSRIYGNQPQHF. Full variable domain (outside the CDR3, taken from reference TRBV15 and TRBJ1-5): DAMVIQNPRYQVTQFGKPVTLSCSQTLNHNVMYWYQQKSSQAPKLLFHYYDKDFNNEADTPDNFQSRRPNTSFCFLDIRSPGLGDTAMYLCATSRIYGNQPQHFGDGTRLSIL.

This clonotype has at least ten counts. The chain is built from TRBV5-1 and TRBJ1-1; 7 bases are shared with TRBD1. The V gene's germline CDR1 is SGHRS and CDR2 YFSETQ. This CDR3 is 15 amino acids long. With 4 bases clipped from V and 2 bases from J, the junction kept 8 bases outside the gene matches. The DNA for the CDR3 is TGCGCCAGCAGCACCGGGACAGTCCGAAACACTGAAGCTTTCTTT. Amino acid sequence: CASSTGTVRNTEAFF.

This clonotype showed up many times. Here the CDR3 DNA reads TGTGCCAGCAGCCAAAGGGGGACCGATCAGCCCCAGCATTTT. Translated: CASSQRGTDQPQHF. This rearrangement joins TRBV4-2 to TRBJ1-5; D is perhaps TRBD1 (6 bases). Looked up from germline, CDR1 is LGHNA and CDR2 is YNFKEQ. CDR3 length: 14 amino acids. V was shortened by 2 bases and J by 5 bases, with 10 bases between the two germline ends.

This clonotype was counted at least ten times. J is TRBJ1-1 and V is TRBV11-2; 11 nucleotides align to TRBD1. Germline CDR1 reads SGHAT; CDR2 reads FQNNGV. This CDR3 has 14 amino acids. Trimming cost V 5 bases and J 5 bases; bases outside gene matches: 4. The CDR3 coding sequence is TGTGCCAGCAGCCCCGGGACAGGGGGGACTGAAGCTTTCTTT. Encoded protein: CASSPGTGGTEAFF.

The chain recombines TRBV28 with TRBJ2-4, with D possibly matching TRBD1 (6 bases). CDR3 length: 19 amino acids. V was trimmed by 3 bases and J by 0 bases, leaving 21 bases between them. CDR1 is MDHEN and CDR2 is SYDVKM in the germline V gene. CDR3 loop: CASSFPFYRASLAKNIQYF. The DNA of the CDR3 is TGTGCCAGCAGTTTCCCCTTCTACAGGGCGTCCCTAGCCAAAAACATTCAGTACTTC. Filled out from reference TRBV28 and TRBJ2-4, the complete variable domain reads DVKVTQSSRYLVKRTGEKVFLECVQDMDHENMFWYRQDPGLGLRLIYFSYDVKMKEKGDIPEGYSVSREKKERFSLILESASTNQTSMYLCASSFPFYRASLAKNIQYFGAGTRLSVL.

Points on this clonotype: A much larger clone lies a single base off, so this may be a read error. J is TRBJ1-5 and V is TRBV30, with D maybe TRBD1 (5 bases). V lost 3 bases, J lost 4 bases, and 10 bases lay in between. This CDR3 comprises 13 residues. Germline-derived CDR1 and CDR2 are GTSNPN and SVGIG (reference sequence). CDR3 sequence reads: CAWSRTRNQPQHF. In nucleotides, the CDR3 is TGTGCCTGGAGCCGGACACGGAATCAGCCCCAGCATTTT.

At least ten counts were recorded for this clonotype. This CDR3 reads CASRTKAHYEQYF. Here the CDR3 DNA reads TGTGCCAGCAGGACCAAGGCCCATTACGAGCAGTACTTC. The gene calls are TRBV2 and TRBJ2-7; D unresolved. Germline assignment: CDR1 SNHLY and CDR2 FYNNEI. CDR3 length: 13 residues. Trimming left V 6 bases short and J 4 bases short, with 13 bases between.